This T cell receptor beta chain was documented in a study of CD8 T cells in Susac syndrome. Germline-derived CDR1 and CDR2 are GTSNPN and SVGIG (reference sequence). The V gene lost 1 base and the J gene lost 5 bases, with 8 bases spanning the gap. The CDR3 loop spans 12 amino acids. Random hexamers served to reverse transcribe roughly 0.45 to 1 ug RNA. TCRdb re-derived calls from the immunoSEQ multiplex PCR reads in MiXCR, one entry per CDR3 protein. The data contain about 210,000 distinct CDR3 sequences, about 95% of them seen just once; the ten biggest clones take up around 0.15%. This TCR came from a human donor with Susac syndrome. The V call is TRBV30, the J call TRBJ1-2; TRBD1 is a possible D gene (6 bases). The specimen was CD4+ T cells from PBMCs. The CDR3 sequence is CAWSGGGYGYTF. For the CDR3, the DNA is TGTGCCTGGAGTGGAGGGGGATATGGCTACACCTTC.